This T cell receptor (beta chain) was found in a study of control samples from healthy donors and cancer patients. This CDR3 contains 13 residues. Germline loops: CDR1 SQVTM, CDR2 ANQGSEA. V was trimmed by 6 bases and J by 1 base, leaving 10 bases between them. The repertoire was sequenced with immunoSEQ multiplex PCR; TCRdb's copy has only in-frame clones and lacks some. Of about 170,000 clones in the sample, 90% to 95% were seen once. The clonotype originates from a woman aged 55-69 years in good health. The sample comprised blood. The rearrangement links TRBV29-1 to TRBJ1-3; D is unclear. The CDR3 sequence: CSVEKPSGNTIYF. As DNA, the CDR3 is TGCAGCGTGGAGAAGCCTTCTGGAAACACCATATATTTT.